These T cell receptor beta chains were read from a single sample in a study of blood T cell repertoires in COVID-19. Sequenced by immunoSEQ multiplex PCR; TCRdb stores in-frame clones only, minus some. The repertoire consists of 250,000 to 350,000 clones, with just under 85% occurring once and the leading ten covering around 4.2%. The sample was peripheral blood. The receptor source for this set is a woman between 50 and 59 years old with active or convalescent COVID-19. Each CDR3 is given with its conserved first and last residue. A D gene is named only where the DNA matches it firmly. Where a row states a size, it is once, few, many or the class of an expanded clone; other rows omit it.

v_call: TRBV19
clone_size: once
d_call: TRBD1
j_call: TRBJ1-4
cdr3_nt: TGTGCCAGTAGTATTGGGGGACAGGGAAACGAAAAACTGTTTTTT
cdr3_aa: CASSIGGQGNEKLFF

v_call: TRBV2
clone_size: .
d_call: TRBD1
j_call: TRBJ2-2
cdr3_nt: TGTGCCAGCAGTGAAGTGACAGGGGGCACCGGGGAGCTGTTTTTT
cdr3_aa: CASSEVTGGTGELFF

v_call: TRBV10-3
clone_size: .
d_call: TRBD1
j_call: TRBJ2-3
cdr3_nt: TGTGCCATCAGTACCGGGACAGCTAGCACAGATACGCAGTATTTT
cdr3_aa: CAISTGTASTDTQYF

v_call: TRBV5-1
clone_size: .
d_call: .
j_call: TRBJ1-2
cdr3_nt: TGCGCCAGCAGCTTGTCTAACAGGGAAGGCTATGGCTACACCTTC
cdr3_aa: CASSLSNREGYGYTF

v_call: TRBV7-9
clone_size: .
d_call: .
j_call: TRBJ2-7
cdr3_nt: TGTGCCAGCAGCCCGACTAGCTCCTACGAGCAGTACTTC
cdr3_aa: CASSPTSSYEQYF

v_call: TRBV7-9
clone_size: once
d_call: TRBD1
j_call: TRBJ2-3
cdr3_nt: TGTGCCAGCAGCTTATTCGGGACAGGCACAGATACGCAGTATTTT
cdr3_aa: CASSLFGTGTDTQYF

v_call: TRBV28
clone_size: .
d_call: .
j_call: TRBJ2-7
cdr3_nt: TGTGCCAGCAGTTTCCGCGTCTACGAGCAGTACTTC
cdr3_aa: CASSFRVYEQYF

v_call: TRBV6-5
clone_size: .
d_call: TRBD2
j_call: TRBJ2-7
cdr3_nt: TGTGCCAGCAGTTCTAGGACTAGCGCGACCTACGAGCAGTACTTC
cdr3_aa: CASSSRTSATYEQYF

v_call: TRBV28
clone_size: .
d_call: .
j_call: TRBJ1-5
cdr3_nt: TGTGCCAGCAGTTTTTATGTCGCAGGAGGACAGCCCCAGCATTTT
cdr3_aa: CASSFYVAGGQPQHF

v_call: TRBV5-1
clone_size: few
d_call: .
j_call: TRBJ1-4
cdr3_nt: TGCGCCAGCAGCTCTGCAACTAATGAAAAACTGTTTTTT
cdr3_aa: CASSSATNEKLFF

v_call: TRBV29-1
clone_size: .
d_call: TRBD1
j_call: TRBJ1-4
cdr3_nt: TGCAGCGCGGGGGCTACAGGGGCAACTAATGAAAAACTGTTTTTT
cdr3_aa: CSAGATGATNEKLFF

v_call: TRBV27
clone_size: .
d_call: TRBD2
j_call: TRBJ2-7
cdr3_nt: TGTGCCAGCAGTTTAAAGCAGCGGGGATCCTACGAGCAGTACTTC
cdr3_aa: CASSLKQRGSYEQYF

v_call: TRBV15
clone_size: .
d_call: .
j_call: TRBJ2-1
cdr3_nt: TGTGCCACCAGCAGGTCCGAGGAGCAGTTCTTC
cdr3_aa: CATSRSEEQFF

v_call: TRBV14
clone_size: .
d_call: TRBD1
j_call: TRBJ2-7
cdr3_nt: TGTGCCAGCAGCCAGCTCGGGACAGGGCGCCGCTCCTACGAGCAGTACTTC
cdr3_aa: CASSQLGTGRRSYEQYF

v_call: TRBV5-4
clone_size: .
d_call: TRBD1
j_call: TRBJ2-7
cdr3_nt: TGTGCCAGCAGCTTGGCCGCGGGACAGGGAGGCTACGAGCAGTACTTC
cdr3_aa: CASSLAAGQGGYEQYF

v_call: TRBV6-6
clone_size: .
d_call: .
j_call: TRBJ2-1
cdr3_nt: TGTGCCAGCAGTTACTCGAGATCCCAATACAATGAGCAGTTCTTC
cdr3_aa: CASSYSRSQYNEQFF